Listed here is a single TCR beta chain. The CDR3 is made up of 14 amino acids. Germline CDR1 reads SGDLS; CDR2 reads YYNGEE. V was clipped by 0 bases and J by 1 base, with 7 bases between them. CD8+ and CD4+ T cells from blood underwent TCR beta sequencing. Controls matched for age and sex were healthy donors. This sample is part of a study of CD8 T cells in Susac syndrome. An input of about 0.5 to 1 ug of RNA was subjected to reverse transcription using random hexamers. TCR beta CDR3 was amplified by immunoSEQ multiplex PCR. This amplification extended across 54 Vbeta and 13 Jbeta segments. Via MiXCR, TCRdb re-called the immunoSEQ multiplex PCR reads, giving one row per CDR3 protein. The repertoire consists of about 85,000 distinct CDR3 sequences, with 85% to 95% occurring once and the leading ten covering about 0.3%.

J is TRBJ1-1 and V is TRBV9, with D uncertain. Sequenced: CD8+ T cells from PBMCs. This sequence originates from a human donor in good health. This chain's CDR3 is CASSVAGTNTEAFF. DNA for the CDR3: TGTGCCAGCAGCGTAGCGGGCACGAACACTGAAGCTTTCTTT.